The 30 T cell receptor beta chains below come from one sample, sequenced in a study of PD-L1 blockade in urothelial cancer. The method was immunoSEQ multiplex PCR; TCRdb's version includes in-frame clones alone and lacks a portion of them. The data show 58,000 or so clones, with 81% seen just once and 2.5% to 4% held by the top ten. Specified time point: pretreatment peripheral blood. The input for sequencing was PBMCs, taken around atezolizumab (anti-PD-L1) treatment. Source of these receptors: a man between 70 and 80 years old with urothelial cancer.

The chain combines TRBV19 with TRBJ1-2; maybe TRBD1 (5 bases). This CDR3 region has 16 residues. Germline values: CDR1 LNHDA, CDR2 SQIVND (reference sequence). Trimming stripped 0 bases from V and 8 bases from J, with 19 bases between. The DNA of the CDR3 is TGTGCCAGTAGTATAGATCATCGACGGGCAGGGTCCGGCTACACCTTC. Protein product: CASSIDHRRAGSGYTF.

The CDR3 DNA follows: TGTGCCATCAGTGAGAGTGGGACTTACAATGAGCAGTTCTTC. As protein: CAISESGTYNEQFF. J is TRBJ2-1 and V is TRBV10-3, with D possibly TRBD2 on 6 matching bases. Germline-derived CDR1 and CDR2 are ENHRY and SYGVKD. This CDR3 contains 14 residues. With 2 bases removed from V and 4 bases from J, the gap between germline ends came to 9 bases.

The chain is built from TRBV4-1 and TRBJ2-7; D may be TRBD2 (5 bases). The CDR3 extends over 14 amino acids. V lost 3 bases, J lost 3 bases, and 12 bases lay in between. Germline loops: CDR1 MGHRA, CDR2 YSYEKL. The CDR3 loop reads CASSQEETSYEQYF. The CDR3 region has the DNA TGCGCCAGCAGCCAGGAGGAGACAAGCTACGAGCAGTACTTC.

The genes are TRBV19 and TRBJ1-5; D gene ambiguous. V dropped 3 bases and J dropped 8 bases, with 14 bases sitting between them. The CDR3 has 14 residues. CDR1 is LNHDA and CDR2 is SQIVND in the germline V gene (reference sequence). The CDR3: CASSMVVSVEPQHF. CDR3 sequence (DNA): TGTGCCAGTAGTATGGTCGTCAGCGTGGAGCCCCAGCATTTT. The whole variable domain, filled in from reference TRBV19 and TRBJ1-5, reads DGGITQSPKYLFRKEGQNVTLSCEQNLNHDAMYWYRQDPGQGLRLIYYSQIVNDFQKGDIAEGYSVSREKKESFPLTVTSAQKNPTAFYLCASSMVVSVEPQHFGDGTRLSIL.

The chain uses TRBV5-6 and TRBJ2-3; D may be TRBD2 (6 bases). CDR1 SGHDT and CDR2 YYEEEE come from the germline V gene. The V end was cut by 9 bases, the J end by 0 bases, with 14 bases between. The CDR3 extends over 14 amino acids. CDR3 region: CATRSLASTDTQYF. Here the CDR3 DNA reads TGTGCCACCCGGAGTCTAGCGAGCACAGATACGCAGTATTTT.

V is TRBV14 and J is TRBJ2-3, with D uncertain. The CDR3 covers 14 residues. Per the germline V gene, CDR1 is SGHDN and CDR2 is FVKESK. The V and J ends lost 3 bases and 7 bases respectively, with 14 bases between them. This chain's CDR3 is CASSQELNSNTQYF. The CDR3, as DNA: TGTGCCAGCAGCCAGGAGCTGAATTCTAATACGCAGTATTTT. Together with reference TRBV14 and TRBJ2-3, the CDR3 gives the full variable domain: EAGVTQFPSHSVIEKGQTVTLRCDPISGHDNLYWYRRVMGKEIKFLLHFVKESKQDESGMPNNRFLAERTGGTYSTLKVQPAELEDSGVYFCASSQELNSNTQYFGPGTRLTVL.

V is TRBV7-9 and J is TRBJ2-2, with 10 bases matching TRBD2. This CDR3 has 17 residues. Germline-derived CDR1 and CDR2 are SEHNR and FQNEAQ (reference sequence). The J segment lost 4 bases and the V segment lost 5 bases, leaving 10 bases of the junction unmatched. The CDR3 loop is CASSRTSGLQGTGELFF. The CDR3 nucleotides are TGTGCCAGCAGCCGGACTAGCGGTCTCCAGGGCACCGGGGAGCTGTTTTTT.

The chain combines TRBV19 with TRBJ2-7, with D unresolved. The CDR3 runs 15 residues. Deletions cut 0 bases from V and 0 bases from J, with 9 bases between. The germline CDR1 and CDR2 sequences are LNHDA and SQIVND (reference sequence). Here the CDR3 DNA reads TGTGCCAGTAGTATAGAGGCGGAGAGCTCCTACGAGCAGTACTTC. Protein product: CASSIEAESSYEQYF.

This clone has a single count. The rearrangement uses TRBV5-8 and TRBJ2-7; 8 nucleotides match TRBD2. The CDR3 sequence is 15 residues long. Germline V gene data show CDR1 as SGHTS and CDR2 as YDEGEE. After removal of 6 bases from V and 0 bases from J, the junction contained 8 bases not matched to a gene. The CDR3 loop is CASIPSGGRSYEQYF. CDR3 nucleotides: TGTGCCAGCATCCCAAGCGGGGGACGCTCCTACGAGCAGTACTTC.

The V call is TRBV30, the J call TRBJ2-3; TRBD2 matches at 10 bases. J gave up 2 bases and V 4 bases, and 6 bases lay outside the gene matches. The CDR3 loop spans 15 amino acids. Germline loops: CDR1 GTSNPN, CDR2 SVGIG (reference sequence). CDR3 nucleotide sequence: TGTGCCTGGATTGATCTAGCGGGAGCCACAGATACGCAGTATTTT. Protein product: CAWIDLAGATDTQYF.

The chain recombines TRBV19 with TRBJ1-5; 10 nucleotides agree with TRBD1. Germline loops: CDR1 LNHDA, CDR2 SQIVND (reference sequence). Trimming at V came to 7 bases and at J to 3 bases, leaving 15 bases not matched to a gene. The CDR3 length is 18 residues. The CDR3 sequence: CASTSLGQGILFNQPQHF. For the CDR3, the DNA is TGTGCCAGTACCTCACTGGGACAGGGGATCCTCTTCAATCAGCCCCAGCATTTT.

This clone was observed a single time. The V and J genes are TRBV2 and TRBJ1-2; 7 bases line up with TRBD1. The CDR3 has 17 residues. V lost 10 bases, J lost 2 bases, and 19 bases stayed unmatched. CDR1 is SNHLY and CDR2 is FYNNEI in the germline V gene. The CDR3 sequence: CATRGAGKGGSNYGYTF. Written as DNA, the CDR3 is TGTGCCACCCGAGGGGCAGGGAAAGGGGGCTCAAACTATGGCTACACCTTC.

V is TRBV18 and J is TRBJ2-6; possible D gene TRBD1, 6 bases. The V gene's germline CDR1 is KGHSH and CDR2 LQKENI. This CDR3 contains 17 residues. The ends were cut back, 1 base at V and 0 bases at J, with 10 bases in the middle. The CDR3, as DNA: TGTGCCAGCTCACCACAGGGGGTAAGCTCTGGGGCCAACGTCCTGACTTTC. It specifies CASSPQGVSSGANVLTF.

This clone was counted once. This rearrangement joins TRBV7-8 to TRBJ2-7; weak D call: TRBD1 (5 bases). Per the germline V gene, CDR1 is SGHVS and CDR2 is FQNEAQ. The CDR3 has 11 amino acids. Trimming took off 5 bases at V and 3 bases at J, with 5 bases between the two ends. CDR3 region: CASSDSYEQYF. CDR3 bases: TGTGCCAGCAGCGACAGCTACGAGCAGTACTTC.

The V call is TRBV5-1, the J call TRBJ2-2; the match to TRBD2 covers 8 bases. With 7 bases clipped from V and 5 bases from J, the junction kept 10 bases outside the gene matches. The CDR3 length is 15 residues. The germline V gene encodes CDR1 SGHRS and CDR2 YFSETQ. CDR3 bases: TGCGCCAGCTCCGGGGGGGGTTCCTTAACCGGGGAGCTGTTTTTT. Translated, it gives CASSGGGSLTGELFF.

The CDR3 DNA reads TGTGCCAGTAGTATGCCAGGGGGAAAGACTGAAGCTTTCTTT. This gives the protein CASSMPGGKTEAFF. This chain connects TRBV19 to TRBJ1-1, with 7 nucleotides matching TRBD1. V trimming: 3 bases; J trimming: 5 bases; junction bases outside the gene matches: 6. The CDR3 covers 14 residues. Per the germline V gene, CDR1 is LNHDA and CDR2 is SQIVND (reference sequence). Filled out from reference TRBV19 and TRBJ1-1, the complete variable domain reads DGGITQSPKYLFRKEGQNVTLSCEQNLNHDAMYWYRQDPGQGLRLIYYSQIVNDFQKGDIAEGYSVSREKKESFPLTVTSAQKNPTAFYLCASSMPGGKTEAFFGQGTRLTVV.

Worth noting for this clone: Other DNA sequences of this sample code for an identical CDR3. V usage is TRBV28 and J usage is TRBJ1-1; D unclear. This CDR3 is 11 amino acids long. Trimming stripped 9 bases from V and 4 bases from J, with 9 bases between. CDR1 MDHEN and CDR2 SYDVKM come from the germline V gene. CDR3 DNA sequence: TGTGCCAGTGAGGGCGGCACTGAAGCTTTCTTT. Its protein is CASEGGTEAFF.

This clone has just a few counts. The genes are TRBV29-1 and TRBJ2-7; 10 bases are a match to TRBD2. Per germline, CDR1 SQVTM and CDR2 ANQGSEA. This CDR3 is built from 15 residues. The V gene end was trimmed by 7 bases and the J gene end by 4 bases; junction bases not matched to a gene: 13. CDR3 loop: CSAQGGLAGVYEQYF. In nucleotides, the CDR3 is TGCAGCGCCCAGGGAGGCCTAGCGGGAGTGTACGAGCAGTACTTC.

The CDR3 is CATRTGGPSLVEQYF. CDR3 DNA sequence: TGTGCCACACGGACAGGGGGCCCCTCTTTGGTCGAGCAGTACTTC. The chain couples TRBV2 to TRBJ2-7; 11 bases line up with TRBD1. Germline CDR1 and CDR2: SNHLY and FYNNEI. With 10 bases clipped from V and 6 bases from J, the junction kept 14 bases outside the gene matches. This CDR3 is 15 amino acids long.

The J gene is TRBJ2-2, the V gene TRBV19; tentative D call: TRBD2 (5 bases). The germline V gene encodes CDR1 LNHDA and CDR2 SQIVND (reference sequence). V lost 3 bases to trimming and J lost 2 bases, with 10 bases between them. CDR3 length: 15 amino acids. For the CDR3, the DNA is TGTGCCAGTAGTATGTCACTAGTTAACACCGGGGAGCTGTTTTTT. This codes for CASSMSLVNTGELFF.

The V gene is TRBV30, the J gene TRBJ2-7; maybe TRBD2 (6 bases). The germline CDR1 and CDR2 sequences are GTSNPN and SVGIG (reference sequence). This CDR3 spans 12 amino acids. V lost 3 bases and J lost 5, with 11 bases in between. The CDR3 sequence is CAWSQQRDEQYF. In DNA form, the CDR3 reads TGTGCCTGGAGCCAGCAGCGGGACGAGCAGTACTTC.

The genes are TRBV7-2 and TRBJ2-4; 11 bases are a match to TRBD2. This CDR3 is 17 amino acids long. Trimming took 5 bases from V and 2 from J; bases not matched to a gene: 8. In germline, CDR1 is SGHTA, CDR2 FQGNSA. The CDR3 sequence is CASSTRLAGRSKNIQYF. As DNA, the CDR3 is TGTGCCAGCAGCACCCGACTAGCGGGAAGGTCCAAAAACATTCAGTACTTC.

The gene calls are TRBV29-1 and TRBJ1-2; 7 bases are a match to TRBD1. The CDR3 runs 12 residues. V was clipped by 5 bases and J by 2 bases; unmatched bases: 2. Per germline, CDR1 SQVTM and CDR2 ANQGSEA. As DNA, the CDR3 is TGCAGCGTTCAGACAGGGAACTATGGCTACACCTTC. Residues: CSVQTGNYGYTF.

This rearrangement joins TRBV27 to TRBJ2-7, with a tentative D call TRBD2 (5 bases). The CDR3 has 14 residues. Looked up from germline, CDR1 is MNHEY and CDR2 is SMNVEV (reference sequence). Trimming removed 0 bases at V and 2 bases at J, with 8 bases between. The CDR3 nucleotides read TGTGCCAGCAGTTTATCCGGGGTAACCTACGAGCAGTACTTC. This encodes CASSLSGVTYEQYF.

The chain combines TRBV28 with TRBJ1-5, with D unresolved. CDR1 MDHEN and CDR2 SYDVKM come from the germline V gene. The CDR3 contains 12 residues. Between the trimmed V and J ends, which lost 8 bases and 6 bases, there was a span of 11 bases. This CDR3 is CASQVGTQPQHF. In DNA form, the CDR3 reads TGTGCCAGCCAGGTAGGAACTCAGCCCCAGCATTTT.

The rearrangement uses TRBV7-2 and TRBJ2-4; tentatively, D is TRBD1 (5 bases). V lost 5 bases to trimming and J lost 1 base, with 9 bases between them. There are 14 residues in the CDR3. CDR1 is SGHTA and CDR2 is FQGNSA in the germline V gene. CDR3 residues: CASSRQTAKNIQYF. The CDR3 DNA reads as TGTGCCAGCAGCCGACAGACCGCCAAAAACATTCAGTACTTC.

The rearrangement links TRBV4-1 to TRBJ2-2; D is ambiguous. The ends were cut back, 7 bases at V and 5 bases at J, with 20 bases in the middle. The CDR3 consists of 16 residues. From germline, CDR1 is MGHRA and CDR2 YSYEKL. For the CDR3, the DNA is TGCGCCAGCACCCAGGTGGGCAGAAAACCGACCGGGGAGCTGTTTTTT. It yields the protein CASTQVGRKPTGELFF.

The chain links TRBV6-5 to TRBJ1-5; 8 bases fit TRBD1. This CDR3 has 15 residues. V was pared by 6 bases and J by 2 bases, with 6 bases of the junction left unmatched. Germline V CDR1 and CDR2: MNHEY, SVGAGI. The CDR3 bases are TGTGCCAGCAGAAAACAGGGGGAGGGCAATCAGCCCCAGCATTTT. This sequence encodes CASRKQGEGNQPQHF.

V is TRBV9 and J is TRBJ2-1; 7 bases map to TRBD2. The J segment lost 7 bases and the V segment lost 4 bases, leaving 14 bases of the junction unmatched. The CDR3 has 16 residues. CDR1 SGDLS and CDR2 YYNGEE come from the germline V gene. The CDR3 coding sequence is TGTGCCAGCAGCCCCGTGGGGGGGAGGACTACAAATGAGCAGTTCTTC. Translation gives CASSPVGGRTTNEQFF.

Regarding this clone: Compared with germline, one end of the junction differs, possibly owing to a read error. V gene TRBV7-7 combines with J gene TRBJ2-5, with D unresolved. This CDR3 has 13 residues. Germline V gives CDR1 SSHAT, CDR2 FNYEAQ (reference sequence). The CDR3 sequence: CASSLRLGETQYF. In DNA, the CDR3 is TGTGCTAGCAGCTTAAGGCTAGGAGAGACCCAGTACTTC.